A selection of T cell receptor beta chains follows, all from one sample in a study of T-cell reconstitution after alpha-beta-depleted transplantation in children. MiXCR, run by TCRdb on the PCR reads, gives a single entry per CDR3 protein. The table has about 240,000 distinct CDR3 sequences, 12% seen once. The specimen was PBMCs from the stem cell graft donor, collected from the stem cell graft. The receptor source for this set is a human donor who donated a stem cell graft to a child with acute lymphoblastic leukemia. Each CDR3 is given with its conserved first and last residue. A D gene is named only where the DNA matches it firmly. Clone size is shown for a subset of rows, as once, few, many or a class of expanded clone.

D	size	length	J	V	CDR3	DNA
-	many	14	TRBJ1-2	TRBV9	CASSATESNYGYTF	TGTGCCAGCAGCGCTACCGAATCTAACTATGGCTACACCTTC
TRBD2	few	14	TRBJ2-1	TRBV5-4	CASMPGGSYNEQFF	TGTGCCAGCATGCCGGGGGGGTCCTACAATGAGCAGTTCTTC
-	many	15	TRBJ1-1	TRBV5-1	CASSLATGRNTEAFF	TGCGCCAGCAGCTTGGCAACCGGGAGGAACACTGAAGCTTTCTTT
-	many	14	TRBJ2-5	TRBV27	CASSPSGAEETQYF	TGTGCCAGCAGTCCCTCAGGGGCCGAAGAGACCCAGTACTTC
-	many	13	TRBJ1-1	TRBV10-3	CAISEEGNTEAFF	TGTGCCATCAGTGAGGAGGGGAACACTGAAGCTTTCTTT
TRBD2	many	18	TRBJ2-1	TRBV5-1	CASSLSLAGGSSYNEQFF	TGCGCCAGCAGCTTGAGTCTAGCGGGGGGCTCCTCCTACAATGAGCAGTTCTTC
TRBD1	few	14	TRBJ2-5	TRBV19	CASSTRDRDGTQYF	TGTGCCAGTAGTACTCGCGACAGGGACGGGACCCAGTACTTC
-	many	12	TRBJ2-4	TRBV5-6	CASSLMRSIQYF	TGTGCCAGCAGCTTGATGCGGAGCATTCAGTACTTC
TRBD2	many	14	TRBJ2-5	TRBV5-1	CASRGVAGQETQYF	TGCGCCAGCAGGGGGGTAGCGGGACAAGAGACCCAGTACTTC
-	many	15	TRBJ2-1	TRBV20-1	CSARLVPGSYNEQFF	TGCAGTGCTAGATTGGTCCCAGGGTCCTACAATGAGCAGTTCTTC
-	-	15	TRBJ1-3	TRBV7-8	CASSPFGSSGNTIYF	TGTGCCAGCAGCCCTTTCGGGAGCTCTGGAAACACCATATATTTT
TRBD2	-	14	TRBJ2-7	TRBV2	CASKTSAISYEQYF	TGTGCCAGCAAGACTAGCGCCATCTCCTACGAGCAGTACTTC
TRBD2	-	14	TRBJ2-7	TRBV20-1	CSARDPGGFNEQYF	TGCAGTGCTAGAGATCCGGGGGGATTTAACGAGCAGTACTTC
TRBD1	many	15	TRBJ1-4	TRBV5-1	CASSWTTGVNEKLFF	TGCGCCAGCAGCTGGACGACAGGGGTTAATGAAAAACTGTTTTTT
-	-	15	TRBJ2-1	TRBV18	CASSRKADSYNEQFF	TGTGCCAGCTCACGGAAGGCGGACTCCTACAATGAGCAGTTCTTC
-	many	14	TRBJ1-4	TRBV20-1	CSARGVKIGEKLFF	TGCAGTGCTAGAGGGGTGAAGATAGGGGAAAAACTGTTTTTT
-	many	15	TRBJ2-1	TRBV19	CASSIHRVGNNEQFF	TGTGCCAGTAGTATTCACAGGGTAGGGAACAATGAGCAGTTCTTC
-	few	14	TRBJ1-4	TRBV20-1	CSAREIVTNEKLFF	TGCAGTGCTAGAGAGATAGTTACCAATGAAAAACTGTTTTTT
-	few	15	TRBJ2-1	TRBV2	CASSEEGGSYNEQFF	TGTGCCAGCAGTGAAGAGGGTGGGTCCTACAATGAGCAGTTCTTC
-	many	17	TRBJ1-1	TRBV7-9	CASSLGYRGQTNTEAFF	TGTGCCAGCAGCTTGGGGTATAGAGGACAGACGAACACTGAAGCTTTCTTT
-	many	15	TRBJ2-4	TRBV6-2/TRBV6-3	CASSWKYVLKNIQYF	TGTGCCAGCAGTTGGAAATACGTACTCAAAAACATTCAGTACTTC
TRBD2	many	14	TRBJ2-5	TRBV28	CASSPGGYQETQYF	TGTGCCAGCAGTCCCGGGGGGTACCAAGAGACCCAGTACTTC
-	many	18	TRBJ2-3	TRBV7-8	CASSPQPSGTSSTDTQYF	TGTGCCAGCAGCCCCCAACCCTCCGGGACATCTAGCACAGATACGCAGTATTTT
TRBD2	many	15	TRBJ2-1	TRBV20-1	CSATSLLTSGNEQFF	TGCAGTGCTACCAGTTTATTGACTAGCGGCAATGAGCAGTTCTTC
-	many	12	TRBJ2-7	TRBV29-1	CSVDDNSYEQYF	TGCAGCGTTGATGACAACTCCTACGAGCAGTACTTC
-	many	13	TRBJ1-2	TRBV12-3/TRBV12-4	CASSLSRVVGYTF	TGTGCCAGCAGTTTAAGCAGGGTAGTAGGCTACACCTTC
TRBD1	-	12	TRBJ2-7	TRBV12-3/TRBV12-4	CASSTGGYEQYF	TGTGCCAGCTCGACAGGGGGTTACGAGCAGTACTTC
-	-	14	TRBJ2-5	TRBV20-1	CSARDPRAGETQYF	TGCAGTGCTAGAGATCCCCGGGCGGGGGAGACCCAGTACTTC
TRBD2	many	15	TRBJ2-1	TRBV7-9	CASSSGLAPYNEQFF	TGTGCCAGCAGTTCGGGACTAGCGCCCTACAATGAGCAGTTCTTC
-	many	16	TRBJ1-1	TRBV5-1	CASSLASGPRNTEAFF	TGCGCCAGCAGCTTGGCCTCAGGCCCCAGGAACACTGAAGCTTTCTTT
-	-	13	TRBJ2-3	TRBV10-3	CAISRDTPDTQYF	TGTGCCATCAGCCGGGACACCCCAGATACGCAGTATTTT
-	many	16	TRBJ2-1	TRBV12-3/TRBV12-4	CASSLAFSDTYNEQFF	TGTGCCAGCAGTTTAGCTTTTAGCGACACCTACAATGAGCAGTTCTTC
TRBD2	many	16	TRBJ2-2	TRBV5-6	CASSDTSGSKPGELFF	TGTGCCAGCAGCGACACTAGCGGGAGCAAGCCCGGGGAGCTGTTTTTT
TRBD2	-	15	TRBJ2-7	TRBV20-1	CSATLGGRSSYEQYF	TGCAGTGCTACTCTTGGCGGGAGATCATCCTACGAGCAGTACTTC
-	many	17	TRBJ1-5	TRBV28	CASSPRKTPYSNQPQHF	TGTGCCAGCAGTCCAAGGAAGACACCTTATAGCAATCAGCCCCAGCATTTT
-	-	20	TRBJ1-6	TRBV4-3	CASSQDLEGRERAYNSPLHF	TGCGCCAGCAGCCAAGATCTTGAGGGCCGGGAGAGGGCTTACAATTCACCCCTCCACTTT
TRBD1	many	13	TRBJ1-6	TRBV14	CASTRGPGSPLHF	TGTGCCAGCACCAGGGGGCCAGGCTCACCCCTCCACTTT
TRBD1	many	15	TRBJ1-1	TRBV4-3	CASSQEAGGMGGAFF	TGCGCCAGCAGCCAAGAGGCAGGGGGCATGGGGGGAGCTTTCTTT
-	many	13	TRBJ2-2	TRBV9	CASSPPSTGELFF	TGTGCCAGCAGCCCGCCTAGCACCGGGGAGCTGTTTTTT
-	many	15	TRBJ2-7	TRBV5-1	CASSLVREPSGEQYF	TGCGCCAGCAGCTTGGTCCGGGAGCCCTCGGGCGAGCAGTACTTC
-	-	14	TRBJ2-4	TRBV2	CASSEEGAKNIQYF	TGTGCCAGCAGTGAAGAGGGGGCCAAAAACATTCAGTACTTC
-	-	12	TRBJ2-2	TRBV29-1	CSVEASPGELFF	TGCAGCGTTGAGGCCTCCCCCGGGGAGCTGTTTTTT
TRBD2	many	16	TRBJ2-7	TRBV4-3	CASSQDRGGLPYEQYF	TGCGCCAGCAGCCAAGATCGCGGGGGTCTGCCCTACGAGCAGTACTTC
-	few	13	TRBJ2-6	TRBV6-6	CASKLSGANGLTF	TGTGCCAGCAAGCTCTCTGGGGCCAACGGCCTGACTTTC
TRBD1	many	16	TRBJ1-3	TRBV5-1	CASSSSGTGSGNTIYF	TGCGCCAGCAGTTCCTCCGGGACAGGGTCCGGAAACACCATATATTTT